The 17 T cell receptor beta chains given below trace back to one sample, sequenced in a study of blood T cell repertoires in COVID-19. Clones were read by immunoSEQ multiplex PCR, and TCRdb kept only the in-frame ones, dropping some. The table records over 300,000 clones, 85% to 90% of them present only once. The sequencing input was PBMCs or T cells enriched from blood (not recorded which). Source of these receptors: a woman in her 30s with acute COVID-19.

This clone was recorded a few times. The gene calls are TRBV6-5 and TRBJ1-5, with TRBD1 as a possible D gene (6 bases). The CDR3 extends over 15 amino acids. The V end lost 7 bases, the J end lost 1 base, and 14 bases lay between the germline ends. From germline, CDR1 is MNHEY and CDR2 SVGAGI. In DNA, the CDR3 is TGTGCCAGCAAAGAGGGGGGGCAAAGCAATCAGCCCCAGCATTTT. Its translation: CASKEGGQSNQPQHF.

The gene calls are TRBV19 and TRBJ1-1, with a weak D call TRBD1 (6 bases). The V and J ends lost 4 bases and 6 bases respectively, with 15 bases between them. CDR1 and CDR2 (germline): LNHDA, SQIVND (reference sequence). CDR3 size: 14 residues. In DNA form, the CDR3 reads TGTGCCAGTAGTAAGGGGACACGGCGGTCTGAAGCTTTCTTT. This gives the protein CASSKGTRRSEAFF.

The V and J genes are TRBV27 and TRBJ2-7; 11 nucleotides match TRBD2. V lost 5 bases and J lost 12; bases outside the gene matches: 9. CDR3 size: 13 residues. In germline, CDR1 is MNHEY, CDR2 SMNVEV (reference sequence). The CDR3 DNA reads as TGTGCCAGCAGTCCATCGACTAGCGGGGTCTCGTACTTC. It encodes CASSPSTSGVSYF.

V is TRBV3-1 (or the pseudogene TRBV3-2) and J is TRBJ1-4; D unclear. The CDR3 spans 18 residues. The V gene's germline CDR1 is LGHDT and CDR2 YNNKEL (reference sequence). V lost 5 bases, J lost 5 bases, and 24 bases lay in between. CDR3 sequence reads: CASSKGIGRHVSNEKLFF. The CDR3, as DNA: TGTGCCAGCAGCAAAGGTATCGGCAGGCACGTCTCGAATGAAAAACTGTTTTTT.

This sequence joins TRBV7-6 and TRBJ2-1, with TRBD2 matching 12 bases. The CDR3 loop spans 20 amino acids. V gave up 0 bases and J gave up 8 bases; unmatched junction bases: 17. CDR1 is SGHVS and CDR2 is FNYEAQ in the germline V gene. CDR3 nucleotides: TGTGCCAGCAGCTTAGCGCCTAGCGGGGGGGCCTTTCGGAACGGCGATGAGCAGTTCTTC. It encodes CASSLAPSGGAFRNGDEQFF. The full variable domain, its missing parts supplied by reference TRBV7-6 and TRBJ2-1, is GAGVSQSPRYKVTKRGQDVALRCDPISGHVSLYWYRQALGQGPEFLTYFNYEAQQDKSGLPNDRFSAERPEGSISTLTIQRTEQRDSAMYRCASSLAPSGGAFRNGDEQFFGPGTRLTVL.

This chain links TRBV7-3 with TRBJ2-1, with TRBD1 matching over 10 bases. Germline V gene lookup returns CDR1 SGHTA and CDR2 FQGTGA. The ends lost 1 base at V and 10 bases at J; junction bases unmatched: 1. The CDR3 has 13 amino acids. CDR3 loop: CASSLRDRGEQFF. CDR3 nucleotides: TGTGCCAGCAGCTTAAGGGACAGGGGCGAGCAGTTCTTC.

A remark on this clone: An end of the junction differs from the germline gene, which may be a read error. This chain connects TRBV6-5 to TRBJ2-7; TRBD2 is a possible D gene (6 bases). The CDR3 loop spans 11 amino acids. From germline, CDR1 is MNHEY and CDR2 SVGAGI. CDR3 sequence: CASRKGDSTNF. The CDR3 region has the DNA TGTGCCAGCAGGAAAGGGGACTCGACTAATTTC.

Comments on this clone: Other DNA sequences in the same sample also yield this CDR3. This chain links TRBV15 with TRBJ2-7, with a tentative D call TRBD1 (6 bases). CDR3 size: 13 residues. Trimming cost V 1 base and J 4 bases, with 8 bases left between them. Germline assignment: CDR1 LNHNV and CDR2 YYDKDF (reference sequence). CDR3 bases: TGTGCCACCAGCAGAGCCAGGGGTTACGAGCAGTACTTC. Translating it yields CATSRARGYEQYF.

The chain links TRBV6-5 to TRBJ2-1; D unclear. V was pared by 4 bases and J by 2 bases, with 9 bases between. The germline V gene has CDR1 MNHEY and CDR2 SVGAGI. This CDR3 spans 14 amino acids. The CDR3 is CASSSGVTYNEQFF. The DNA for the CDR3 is TGTGCCAGCAGTTCCGGAGTTACCTACAATGAGCAGTTCTTC.

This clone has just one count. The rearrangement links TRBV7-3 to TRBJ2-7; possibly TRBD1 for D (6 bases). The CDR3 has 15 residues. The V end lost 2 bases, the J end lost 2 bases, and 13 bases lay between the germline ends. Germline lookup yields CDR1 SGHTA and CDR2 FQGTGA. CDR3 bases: TGTGCCAGCAGCTTATATTCTGACAGGCCCTACGAGCAGTACTTC. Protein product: CASSLYSDRPYEQYF.

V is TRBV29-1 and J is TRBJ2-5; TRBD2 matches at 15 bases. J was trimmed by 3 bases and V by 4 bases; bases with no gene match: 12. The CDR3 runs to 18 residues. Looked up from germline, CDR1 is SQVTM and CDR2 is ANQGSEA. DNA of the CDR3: TGCAGCGTTGCAAGAGGACTAGCGGGGGGGCTTAGTAAAGAGACCCAGTACTTC. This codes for CSVARGLAGGLSKETQYF.

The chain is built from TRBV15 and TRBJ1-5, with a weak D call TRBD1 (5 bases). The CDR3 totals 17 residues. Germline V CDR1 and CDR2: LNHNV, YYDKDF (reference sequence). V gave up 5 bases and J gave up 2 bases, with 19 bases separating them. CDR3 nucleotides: TGTGCCACCAGCCCTATGGGGCCAGGGCATGGCAATCAGCCCCAGCATTTT. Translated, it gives CATSPMGPGHGNQPQHF.

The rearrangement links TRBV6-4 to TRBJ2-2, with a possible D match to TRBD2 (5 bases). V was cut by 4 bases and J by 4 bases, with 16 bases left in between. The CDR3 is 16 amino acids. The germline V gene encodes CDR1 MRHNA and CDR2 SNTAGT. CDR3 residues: CASSAAPGAGTGELFF. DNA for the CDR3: TGTGCCAGCAGTGCCGCCCCTGGTGCGGGCACCGGGGAGCTGTTTTTT.

The CDR3 is CASKPSGGNEQFF. The CDR3 DNA is TGCGCCAGCAAGCCGTCAGGGGGCAATGAGCAGTTCTTC. V and J are TRBV4-3 and TRBJ2-1; 7 nucleotides align to TRBD1. This CDR3 is built from 13 residues. The germline V gene encodes CDR1 LGHNA and CDR2 YSLEER. Trimming cost V 7 bases and J 6 bases; bases outside gene matches: 6.

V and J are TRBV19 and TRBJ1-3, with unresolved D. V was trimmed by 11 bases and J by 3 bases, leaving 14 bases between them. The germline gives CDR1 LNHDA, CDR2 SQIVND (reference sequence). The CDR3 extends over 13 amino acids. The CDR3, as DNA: TGTGCCGGAGCCTCGTCGGGTGGAAACACCATATATTTT. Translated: CAGASSGGNTIYF.

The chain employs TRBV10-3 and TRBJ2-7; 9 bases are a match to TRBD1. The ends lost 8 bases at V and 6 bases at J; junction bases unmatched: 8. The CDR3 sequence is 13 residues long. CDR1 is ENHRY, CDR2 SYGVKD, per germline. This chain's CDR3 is CAIGGDREREQYF. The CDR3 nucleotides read TGTGCCATCGGTGGGGACAGGGAACGCGAGCAGTACTTC.

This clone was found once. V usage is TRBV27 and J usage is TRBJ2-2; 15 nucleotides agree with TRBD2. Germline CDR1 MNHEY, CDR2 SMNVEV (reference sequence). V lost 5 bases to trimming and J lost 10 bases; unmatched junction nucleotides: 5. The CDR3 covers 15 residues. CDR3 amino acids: CASSPGLAGGKELFF. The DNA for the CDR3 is TGTGCCAGCAGTCCAGGACTAGCGGGGGGGAAGGAGCTGTTTTTT.